This T cell receptor (beta chain) was retrieved from a study of shared T cell receptors in the human thymus. The V gene's germline CDR1 is SGHDN and CDR2 FVKESK. This CDR3 spans 19 amino acids. With 1 base clipped from V and 4 bases from J, the junction kept 11 bases outside the gene matches. Data came from immunoSEQ multiplex PCR; TCRdb stores just in-frame clones and leaves some out. The data show under 450,000 clones, roughly 94% seen once. The chain employs TRBV14 and TRBJ2-2; 11 nucleotides match TRBD2. The sample taken for sequencing was thymocytes. This sequence originates from a human donor. This chain's CDR3 is CASSQGLYSGTSGTGELFF. The CDR3, as DNA: TGTGCCAGCAGCCAAGGATTGTACTCCGGGACTAGCGGCACCGGGGAGCTGTTTTTT. Using reference TRBV14 and TRBJ2-2 for the parts outside the CDR3, the full variable domain is EAGVTQFPSHSVIEKGQTVTLRCDPISGHDNLYWYRRVMGKEIKFLLHFVKESKQDESGMPNNRFLAERTGGTYSTLKVQPAELEDSGVYFCASSQGLYSGTSGTGELFFGEGSRLTVL.